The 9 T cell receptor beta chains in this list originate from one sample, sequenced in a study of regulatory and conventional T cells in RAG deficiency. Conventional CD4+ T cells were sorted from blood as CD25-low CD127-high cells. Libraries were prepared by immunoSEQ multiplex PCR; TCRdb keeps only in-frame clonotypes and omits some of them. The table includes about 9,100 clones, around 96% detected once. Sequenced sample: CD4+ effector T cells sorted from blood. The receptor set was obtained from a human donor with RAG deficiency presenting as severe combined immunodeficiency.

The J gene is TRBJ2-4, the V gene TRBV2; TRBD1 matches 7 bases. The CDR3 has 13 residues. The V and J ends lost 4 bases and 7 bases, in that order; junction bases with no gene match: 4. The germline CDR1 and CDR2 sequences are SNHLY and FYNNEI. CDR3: CASSAGGWNIQYF. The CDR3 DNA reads TGTGCCAGCAGTGCAGGGGGATGGAACATTCAGTACTTC.

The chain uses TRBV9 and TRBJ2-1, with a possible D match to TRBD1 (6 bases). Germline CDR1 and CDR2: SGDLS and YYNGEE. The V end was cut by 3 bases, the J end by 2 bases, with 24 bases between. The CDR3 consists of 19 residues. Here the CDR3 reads CASSAGMGKGTSPYNEQFF. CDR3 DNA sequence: TGTGCCAGCAGCGCCGGGATGGGGAAGGGGACAAGTCCCTACAATGAGCAGTTCTTC.

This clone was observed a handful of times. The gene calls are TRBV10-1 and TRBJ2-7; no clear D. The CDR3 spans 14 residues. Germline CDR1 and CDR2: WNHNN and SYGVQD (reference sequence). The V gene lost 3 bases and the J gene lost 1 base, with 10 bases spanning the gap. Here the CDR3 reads CASSEHIQSYEQYF. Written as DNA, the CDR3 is TGCGCCAGCAGTGAACACATACAGTCCTACGAGCAGTACTTC.

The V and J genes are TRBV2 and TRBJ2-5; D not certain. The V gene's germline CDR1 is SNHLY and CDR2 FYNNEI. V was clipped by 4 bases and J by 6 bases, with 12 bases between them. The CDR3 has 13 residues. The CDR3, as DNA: TGTGCCAGCAGTGTCGGCCTCATGAAGACCCAGTACTTC. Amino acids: CASSVGLMKTQYF. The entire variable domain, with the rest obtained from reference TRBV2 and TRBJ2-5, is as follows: EPEVTQTPSHQVTQMGQEVILRCVPISNHLYFYWYRQILGQKVEFLVSFYNNEISEKSEIFDDQFSVERPDGSNFTLKIRSTKLEDSAMYFCASSVGLMKTQYFGPGTRLLVL.

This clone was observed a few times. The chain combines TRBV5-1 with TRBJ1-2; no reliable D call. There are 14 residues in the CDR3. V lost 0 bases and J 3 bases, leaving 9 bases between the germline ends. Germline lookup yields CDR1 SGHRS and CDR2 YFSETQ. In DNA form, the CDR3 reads TGCGCCAGCAGCTTGGAAGTCGCCGACTATGGCTACACCTTC. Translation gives CASSLEVADYGYTF. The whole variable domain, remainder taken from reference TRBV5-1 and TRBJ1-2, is KAGVTQTPRYLIKTRGQQVTLSCSPISGHRSVSWYQQTPGQGLQFLFEYFSETQRNKGNFPGRFSGRQFSNSRSEMNVSTLELGDSALYLCASSLEVADYGYTFGSGTRLTVV.

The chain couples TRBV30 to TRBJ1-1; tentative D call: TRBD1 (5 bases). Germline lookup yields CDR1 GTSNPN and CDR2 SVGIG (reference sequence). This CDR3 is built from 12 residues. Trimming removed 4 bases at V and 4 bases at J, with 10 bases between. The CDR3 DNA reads TGTGCCTGGAAACGGGGGTCCACTGAAGCTTTCTTT. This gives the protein CAWKRGSTEAFF.

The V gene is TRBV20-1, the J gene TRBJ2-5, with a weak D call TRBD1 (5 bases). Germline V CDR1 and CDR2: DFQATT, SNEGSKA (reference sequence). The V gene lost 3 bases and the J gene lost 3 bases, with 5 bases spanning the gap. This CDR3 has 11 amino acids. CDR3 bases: TGCAGTGCTAGCAGGGAAGAGACCCAGTACTTC. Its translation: CSASREETQYF.

The CDR3 coding sequence is TGTGCTAGTGGGGTGACAGGGGCAGAGACCCAGTACTTC. Translating it yields CASGVTGAETQYF. The chain joins TRBV12-5 to TRBJ2-5; TRBD1 agrees at 8 bases. Per the germline V gene, CDR1 is LGHNT and CDR2 is FRNRAP. This CDR3 has 13 residues. V shed 6 bases, J shed 4 bases, and the junction held 4 bases outside the gene matches.

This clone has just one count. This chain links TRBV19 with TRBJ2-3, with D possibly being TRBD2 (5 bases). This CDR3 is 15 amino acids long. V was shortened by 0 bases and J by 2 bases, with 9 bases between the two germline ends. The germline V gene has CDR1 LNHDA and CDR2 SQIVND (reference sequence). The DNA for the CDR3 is TGTGCCAGTAGTATAGAATCGGGGATCACAGATACGCAGTATTTT. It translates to CASSIESGITDTQYF.